The 29 T cell receptor beta chains given below trace back to one sample, sequenced in a study of a mutant IDH1 vaccine in newly diagnosed glioma. The time point here: week 47, end of study. Vaccinated patients received 300 ug of mutant IDH1 20-mer peptide per dose, with topical imiquimod. No antigen has been assigned to these receptors. Using immunoSEQ multiplex PCR, the repertoire was profiled, and TCRdb retains in-frame clones only, with some absent. The sample lists around 40,000 clones; approximately 86% were seen once. Sequences were derived from PBMCs, sampled from a glioma patient whose treatment included an IDH1 peptide vaccine. The receptors come from a man younger than 30 with glioma. Some clones in this sample may be carry-over from other donors' samples.

V is TRBV6-6 and J is TRBJ2-2; 7 bases match TRBD1. The length of the CDR3 is 14 residues. The junction had 4 bases not matched to a gene; V was cut back by 6 bases and J by 3 bases. Germline V gene sequence: CDR1 MNHNY, CDR2 SVGAGI (reference sequence). Here the CDR3 reads CASRLTGDTGELFF. In DNA form, the CDR3 reads TGTGCCAGCAGGCTCACAGGGGACACCGGGGAGCTGTTTTTT.

The rearrangement joins TRBV30 to TRBJ1-4; possibly TRBD1 for D (5 bases). The germline V and J ends were trimmed by 0 bases and 7 bases, with 12 bases remaining between them. The CDR3 is made up of 14 amino acids. Germline V lookup: CDR1 GTSNPN, CDR2 SVGIG (reference sequence). The CDR3 coding sequence is TGTGCCTGGAGTGTACGGGGCTTTGGTGAAAAACTGTTTTTT. This codes for CAWSVRGFGEKLFF.

The chain uses TRBV5-4 and TRBJ1-3; D remains unclear. V was cut by 0 bases and J by 0 bases, with 13 bases left in between. Germline V gene lookup returns CDR1 SGHNT and CDR2 YYREEE (reference sequence). This CDR3 is built from 17 residues. The CDR3 loop is CASSLDLASFSGNTIYF. As DNA, the CDR3 is TGTGCCAGCAGCTTGGACCTAGCATCTTTCTCTGGAAACACCATATATTTT.

V is TRBV7-9 and J is TRBJ2-7; D might be TRBD1 (6 bases). There are 13 residues in the CDR3. Germline V gene data show CDR1 as SEHNR and CDR2 as FQNEAQ (reference sequence). Trimming removed 8 bases from V and 3 bases from J, with 14 bases in between. The CDR3 loop reads CASQSGTYYEQYF. CDR3 nucleotide sequence: TGTGCCAGCCAATCCGGGACATACTACGAGCAGTACTTC.

The chain uses TRBV19 and TRBJ1-5; no clear D gene. CDR3 length: 14 residues. In germline, CDR1 is LNHDA, CDR2 SQIVND (reference sequence). Trimming shortened V by 6 bases and J by 0 bases, and 9 bases separated the two germline ends. CDR3 nucleotides: TGTGCCAGTAGGTGGGGTGATAGCAATCAGCCCCAGCATTTT. Protein product: CASRWGDSNQPQHF.

The chain recombines TRBV29-1 with TRBJ2-7; D is unclear. In germline, CDR1 is SQVTM, CDR2 ANQGSEA. The CDR3 runs to 12 residues. V lost 7 bases and J lost 6, with 16 bases in between. The CDR3: CSASTTVGEQYF. The CDR3 DNA reads as TGCAGCGCCTCTACGACGGTTGGCGAGCAGTACTTC.

This rearrangement joins TRBV7-9 to TRBJ2-2; perhaps TRBD1 as D (6 bases). Trimming took off 7 bases at V and 3 bases at J, with 21 bases between the two ends. CDR3 length equals 17 residues. Per germline, CDR1 SEHNR and CDR2 FQNEAQ (reference sequence). The CDR3 sequence: CASTRSVGTSYTGELFF. CDR3 nucleotides: TGTGCCAGCACCCGATCTGTGGGGACATCTTACACCGGGGAGCTGTTTTTT.

This rearrangement joins TRBV30 to TRBJ2-7; 9 nucleotides align to TRBD2. The V segment lost 8 bases and the J segment 7 bases; nucleotides outside the gene matches: 21. Germline lookup yields CDR1 GTSNPN and CDR2 SVGIG (reference sequence). The CDR3 has 16 amino acids. CDR3 DNA sequence: TGTGCCCTCGACTTAGGGCTCACAAGCGGGAGGAGGGAGCAGTACTTC. Encoded protein: CALDLGLTSGRREQYF.

The CDR3 sequence: CASSAAAGAGQPQHF. The CDR3 coding sequence is TGTGCCAGCAGTGCGGCGGCGGGGGCCGGTCAGCCCCAGCATTTT. V gene TRBV25-1 combines with J gene TRBJ1-5, with D perhaps TRBD1 (6 bases). This CDR3 is 15 amino acids long. Germline V gives CDR1 MGHDK, CDR2 SYGVNS. The V end lost 4 bases, the J end lost 6 bases, and 16 bases lay between the germline ends.

This clone was seen only once. The chain combines TRBV15 with TRBJ1-1, with a possible D match to TRBD1 (6 bases). V lost 2 bases to trimming and J lost 5 bases, with 12 bases between them. There are 14 residues in the CDR3. Germline V gene sequence: CDR1 LNHNV, CDR2 YYDKDF (reference sequence). The CDR3 spells CATSRQGIGTEAFF. CDR3 sequence (DNA): TGTGCCACCAGCAGACAGGGGATAGGGACTGAAGCTTTCTTT.

The J gene is TRBJ2-7, the V gene TRBV18; D not resolved. The germline V gene encodes CDR1 KGHSH and CDR2 LQKENI. The V end was cut by 6 bases, the J end by 1 base, with 10 bases between. The CDR3 is 13 amino acids. This CDR3 reads CASSPTRSYEQYF. CDR3 sequence (DNA): TGTGCCAGCTCCCCCACACGTTCCTACGAGCAGTACTTC.

The chain employs TRBV11-3 and TRBJ1-1, with a possible D match to TRBD1 (6 bases). The V end lost 3 bases, the J end lost 0 bases, and 8 bases lay between the germline ends. The CDR3 runs 14 residues. Germline assignment: CDR1 SGHNT and CDR2 YENEEA. As DNA, the CDR3 is TGTGCCAGCAGCTTCTCAGGGGTGAACACTGAAGCTTTCTTT. Protein product: CASSFSGVNTEAFF.

V and J are TRBV7-2 and TRBJ2-7, with 7 positions matching TRBD2. The V segment lost 4 bases and the J segment 5 bases; nucleotides outside the gene matches: 17. The germline V gene encodes CDR1 SGHTA and CDR2 FQGNSA. This CDR3 spans 17 amino acids. The CDR3: CASSSPREAGPFDEQYF. The CDR3 DNA sequence: TGTGCCAGCAGCTCCCCCCGGGAGGCAGGGCCCTTTGACGAGCAGTACTTC.

The chain links TRBV7-9 to TRBJ1-1; possible D gene TRBD1, 6 bases. CDR3 length: 12 amino acids. V lost 10 bases and J 5 bases, leaving 14 bases between the germline ends. In germline, CDR1 is SEHNR, CDR2 FQNEAQ (reference sequence). DNA of the CDR3: TGTGCCATCTTGTCCAGGGGTACTGAAGCTTTCTTT. As protein: CAILSRGTEAFF.

J is TRBJ2-6 and V is TRBV7-8; D is possibly TRBD2 (5 bases). Deletions cut 1 base from V and 2 bases from J, with 6 bases between. The CDR3 is 15 amino acids. The germline CDR1 and CDR2 sequences are SGHVS and FQNEAQ. DNA of the CDR3: TGTGCCAGCAGCTTAGGAGGGACTGGGGCCAACGTCCTGACTTTC. Amino acid sequence: CASSLGGTGANVLTF.

This chain connects TRBV6-5 to TRBJ1-2; possibly TRBD1 for D (6 bases). Trimming stripped 4 bases from V and 5 bases from J, with 17 bases between. There are 15 residues in the CDR3. CDR1 is MNHEY and CDR2 is SVGAGI in the germline V gene. CDR3 nucleotides: TGTGCCAGCAGTTTACTACAGGGTCAGGAATATGGCTACACCTTC. This translates into CASSLLQGQEYGYTF.

The gene calls are TRBV6-6 and TRBJ1-5; maybe TRBD1 (6 bases). Germline values: CDR1 MNHNY, CDR2 SVGAGI (reference sequence). V lost 6 bases, J lost 7 bases, and 10 bases lay in between. The CDR3 is 12 amino acids. CDR3: CASRLGGQPQHF. The CDR3 nucleotides are TGTGCCAGCAGGCTTGGGGGCCAGCCCCAGCATTTT.

CDR3 bases: TGCAGCGTTGATAGCGGGAGGGCCACAGATGAGCAGTTCTTC. Its translation is CSVDSGRATDEQFF. The rearrangement joins TRBV29-1 to TRBJ2-1, with 11 bases aligning to TRBD2. Germline loops: CDR1 SQVTM, CDR2 ANQGSEA. The CDR3 consists of 14 residues. With V trimmed by 3 bases and J by 8 bases, 6 bases remained unmatched.

This clone appeared a few times. The V call is TRBV5-4, the J call TRBJ1-1; 8 bases align to TRBD1. The CDR3 runs 15 residues. Germline loops: CDR1 SGHNT, CDR2 YYREEE (reference sequence). After removal of 5 bases from V and 5 bases from J, the junction contained 11 bases not matched to a gene. CDR3 protein: CASRSTRGLETEAFF. As DNA, the CDR3 is TGTGCCAGCAGATCGACCAGGGGGCTGGAAACTGAAGCTTTCTTT. Filled out from reference TRBV5-4 and TRBJ1-1, the complete variable domain reads ETGVTQSPTHLIKTRGQQVTLRCSSQSGHNTVSWYQQALGQGPQFIFQYYREEENGRGNFPPRFSGLQFPNYSSELNVNALELDDSALYLCASRSTRGLETEAFFGQGTRLTVV.

This chain links TRBV2 with TRBJ2-2; 7 bases are a match to TRBD1. V trimming: 8 bases; J trimming: 1 base; junction bases outside the gene matches: 4. The CDR3 is 14 residues long. Germline V lookup: CDR1 SNHLY, CDR2 FYNNEI. The CDR3 loop reads CASDRQGNTGELFF. Written as DNA, the CDR3 is TGTGCCAGCGACCGACAGGGGAACACCGGGGAGCTGTTTTTT.

The chain is built from TRBV18 and TRBJ2-3; 12 bases line up with TRBD2. V was clipped by 2 bases and J by 2 bases; unmatched bases: 8. Germline CDR1 reads KGHSH; CDR2 reads LQKENI. CDR3 length: 18 residues. As DNA, the CDR3 is TGTGCCAGCTCACCAGAGCGAACTAGCGGGGGGCCCACAGATACGCAGTATTTT. Its protein is CASSPERTSGGPTDTQYF.

The chain combines TRBV5-1 with TRBJ1-3, with 8 bases that match TRBD1. The length of the CDR3 is 16 residues. Germline assignment: CDR1 SGHRS and CDR2 YFSETQ. V was clipped by 3 bases and J by 0 bases; unmatched bases: 5. The CDR3 coding sequence is TGCGCCAGCAGCTCGACAGGGGCTCTCTCTGGAAACACCATATATTTT. Translation gives CASSSTGALSGNTIYF.

This clone was recorded a few times. The chain combines TRBV9 with TRBJ2-1; 7 nucleotides line up with TRBD2. CDR1 SGDLS and CDR2 YYNGEE come from the germline V gene. CDR3 length: 17 amino acids. The ends lost 0 bases at V and 6 bases at J; junction bases unmatched: 12. This chain's CDR3 is CASSVAGEAGAINEQFF. The CDR3 region has the DNA TGTGCCAGCAGCGTAGCTGGCGAGGCGGGAGCCATCAATGAGCAGTTCTTC. Supplemented by reference TRBV9 and TRBJ2-1, the full variable domain reads DSGVTQTPKHLITATGQRVTLRCSPRSGDLSVYWYQQSLDQGLQFLIQYYNGEERAKGNILERFSAQQFPDLHSELNLSSLELGDSALYFCASSVAGEAGAINEQFFGPGTRLTVL.

The chain joins TRBV10-3 to TRBJ1-2, with D perhaps TRBD1 (5 bases). The CDR3 length is 16 residues. Trimming cost V 1 base and J 0 bases, with 12 bases left between them. Germline V gene sequence: CDR1 ENHRY, CDR2 SYGVKD. The CDR3 sequence is CAISEFSGTANYGYTF. The CDR3 DNA reads TGTGCCATCAGTGAGTTCTCCGGGACGGCTAACTATGGCTACACCTTC.

The genes are TRBV21-1 and TRBJ1-5; TRBD1, as called in the table, went unchecked against the DNA. TRBV21-1 is listed as a pseudogene. There are 21 residues in the CDR3. CDR3 DNA sequence: TGTGCCAGCAGCAAACCTAAGTCAGGGGACAGCAAGTGCTATAGCAATCAGCCCCAGCATTTT. This gives the protein CASSKPKSGDSKCYSNQPQHF.

Only a few counts were recorded for this clone. J is TRBJ1-1 and V is TRBV2; TRBD1 might be the D (5 bases). Trimming left V 8 bases short and J 11 bases short, with 18 bases between. The CDR3 runs to 12 residues. Looked up from germline, CDR1 is SNHLY and CDR2 is FYNNEI. The CDR3 DNA is TGTGCCAGCTGTTGTACCCAGGGCGCCGCTTTCTTT. Residues: CASCCTQGAAFF.

The rearrangement uses TRBV19 and TRBJ2-7; either TRBD1 or TRBD2 may supply D (5 bases each). CDR3 length equals 14 residues. CDR1 and CDR2 from the germline V gene are LNHDA and SQIVND (reference sequence). Trimming stripped 6 bases from V and 0 bases from J, with 12 bases between. The CDR3: CASSSYGASYEQYF. CDR3 coding DNA: TGTGCCAGTAGCTCTTACGGGGCCTCCTACGAGCAGTACTTC.

The V and J genes are TRBV19 and TRBJ1-5; unclear D gene. Germline values: CDR1 LNHDA, CDR2 SQIVND (reference sequence). This CDR3 is 14 amino acids long. V dropped 7 bases and J dropped 2 bases, with 12 bases sitting between them. For the CDR3, the DNA is TGTGCCAGTAACCGCGCTGGGGGCAATCAGCCCCAGCATTTT. Amino acids: CASNRAGGNQPQHF.

The chain recombines TRBV7-9 with TRBJ1-3, with 10 bases matching TRBD1. Germline values: CDR1 SEHNR, CDR2 FQNEAQ (reference sequence). The length of the CDR3 is 14 residues. V trimming: 4 bases; J trimming: 6 bases; junction bases outside the gene matches: 3. The CDR3 loop is CASSSGTGENTIYF. DNA of the CDR3: TGTGCCAGCAGCTCAGGGACAGGGGAAAACACCATATATTTT.